This T cell receptor (beta chain) was obtained from a study of T cells in women clearing cervical HPV infection. Turning to the study itself: Blood came at first lesion visit for cases, post-clearance for controls.

This table comes from immunoSEQ multiplex PCR, and its TCRdb copy is limited to in-frame clones, with some not included. The table for this sample gives about 32,000 clones. As to this clone: What it binds is not known. The read gets to within 3 residues of the CDR3 end, and the germline J gene fills in the rest.

HPV was found by MY09/MY11 PCR and dot-blot genotyping. The germline V and J ends were trimmed by 5 bases and 6 bases, with 13 bases remaining between them. The CDR3 has 14 amino acids. The germline V gene has CDR1 MDHEN and CDR2 SYDVKM. Regarding the study as a whole: A classifier using richness and V gene abundances reached an AUC of 0.83.

J is TRBJ2-2 and V is TRBV28; D may be TRBD1 (5 bases). This receptor was taken from a woman between 18 and 69 years old with a cervical HPV16 infection that either progressed to CIN3+ or cleared (not recorded which). The specimen sequenced was blood buffy coat. The covered CDR3 bases are TGTGCCAGCAGTCTATCCGTAGGGGCCGGGGAG. Protein sequence: CASSLSVGAGE. The whole CDR3 protein reads CASSLSVGAGELFF. Based on the CDR3 plus reference TRBV28 and TRBJ2-2, the full variable domain is DVKVTQSSRYLVKRTGEKVFLECVQDMDHENMFWYRQDPGLGLRLIYFSYDVKMKEKGDIPEGYSVSREKKERFSLILESASTNQTSMYLCASSLSVGAGELFFGEGSRLTVL.